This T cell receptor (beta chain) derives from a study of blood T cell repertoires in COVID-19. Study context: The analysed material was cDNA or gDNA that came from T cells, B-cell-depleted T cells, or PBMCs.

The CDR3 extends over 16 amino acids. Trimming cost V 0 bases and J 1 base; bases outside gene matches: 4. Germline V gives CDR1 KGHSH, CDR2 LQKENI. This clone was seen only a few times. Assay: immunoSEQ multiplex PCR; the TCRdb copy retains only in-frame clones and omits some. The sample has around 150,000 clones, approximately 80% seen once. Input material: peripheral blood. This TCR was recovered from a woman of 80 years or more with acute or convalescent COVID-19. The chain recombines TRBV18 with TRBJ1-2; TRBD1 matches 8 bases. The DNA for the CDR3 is TGTGCCAGCTCACCACCGAATGGACAGGGTAACTATGGCTACACCTTC. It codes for CASSPPNGQGNYGYTF. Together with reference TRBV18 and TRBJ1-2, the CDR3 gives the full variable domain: NAGVMQNPRHLVRRRGQEARLRCSPMKGHSHVYWYRQLPEEGLKFMVYLQKENIIDESGMPKERFSAEFPKEGPSILRIQQVVRGDSAAYFCASSPPNGQGNYGYTFGSGTRLTVV.